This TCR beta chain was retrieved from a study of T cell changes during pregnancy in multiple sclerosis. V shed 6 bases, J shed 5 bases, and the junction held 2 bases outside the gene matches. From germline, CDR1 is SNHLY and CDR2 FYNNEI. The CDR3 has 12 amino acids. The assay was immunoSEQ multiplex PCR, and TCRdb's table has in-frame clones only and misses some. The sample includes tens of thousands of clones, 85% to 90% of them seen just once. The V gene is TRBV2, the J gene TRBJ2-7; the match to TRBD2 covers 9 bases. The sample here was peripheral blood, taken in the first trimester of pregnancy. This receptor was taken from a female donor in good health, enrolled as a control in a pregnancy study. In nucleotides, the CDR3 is TGTGCCAGCAGGCCTAGCGGGGACGAGCAGTACTTC. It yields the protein CASRPSGDEQYF.